This T cell receptor beta chain was captured in a study of shared clonotypes between healthy human individuals. In the authors' workflow: In the immunoSEQ data, sequences were junction-only and lacked quality scores, so filtering differed. Profiling relied on immunoSEQ multiplex PCR, and the TCRdb table lists in-frame clones only, not all of them. D and trimming come from the DNA, and the V and J calls and clone size come from that table. The sample lists around 1.1 million clones; around 77% were seen once. Germline values: CDR1 LNHDA, CDR2 SQIVND (reference sequence). The CDR3 runs to 14 residues. Trimming shortened V by 7 bases and J by 8 bases, and 20 bases separated the two germline ends. This clone came up many times.

The source material was memory CD4+ T cells from PBMCs. The sample's subset: CD45RA-negative fraction. The V and J genes are TRBV19 and TRBJ1-2, with D perhaps TRBD1 (5 bases). The TCR was taken from a man between 18 and 29 years old in good health. Some clones in this sample may be carry-over from other donors' samples. CDR3 loop: CASTPWVGPEGYTF. CDR3 DNA sequence: TGTGCCAGTACGCCCTGGGTGGGGCCAGAGGGCTACACCTTC.